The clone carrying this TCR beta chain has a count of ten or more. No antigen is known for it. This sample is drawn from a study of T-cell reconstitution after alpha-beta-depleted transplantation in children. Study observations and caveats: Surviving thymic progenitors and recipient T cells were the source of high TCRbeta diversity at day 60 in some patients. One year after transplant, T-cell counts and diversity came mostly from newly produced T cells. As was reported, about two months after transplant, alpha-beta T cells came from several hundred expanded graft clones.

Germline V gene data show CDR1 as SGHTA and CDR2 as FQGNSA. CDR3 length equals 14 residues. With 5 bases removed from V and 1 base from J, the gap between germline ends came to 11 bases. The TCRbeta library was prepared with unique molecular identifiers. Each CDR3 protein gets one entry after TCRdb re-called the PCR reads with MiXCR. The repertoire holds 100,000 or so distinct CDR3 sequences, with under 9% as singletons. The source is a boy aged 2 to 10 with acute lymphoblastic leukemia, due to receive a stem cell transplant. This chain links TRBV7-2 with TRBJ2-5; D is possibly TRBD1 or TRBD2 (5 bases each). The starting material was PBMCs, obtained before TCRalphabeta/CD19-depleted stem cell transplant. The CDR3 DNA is TGTGCCAGCAGCACCTGGGGGTTCCAAGAGACCCAGTACTTC. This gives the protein CASSTWGFQETQYF.